The 2 T cell receptor beta chains below all came from one sample that was sequenced in a study of vaccination and CD4 T cells after COVID-19 (dated by TCRdb to 2022 to 2024). The treatment or condition tag for this specimen amounts to: roughly ten-day PBMC culture with coronavirus spike peptide pools or control peptides (ViraFEST assay). The method behind the library was PCR. These reads were obtained on an Illumina iSeq 100. At the Johns Hopkins FTIC core, DNA from the cultured CD4+ T cells underwent TCR sequencing with the Oncomine TCR Beta short-read assay. The public sequencing data were trimmed at Q25 with fastp and processed into clonotypes with MiXCR by TCRdb, which kept only in-frame beta chains. Each CDR3 protein gets just one entry, which takes the most common genes and DNA from the rows behind it. For this sample the table gives approximately 10,000 distinct CDR3 sequences, of which 66% were detected only once. The ten top clones hold around 28% of the sample.

The antigens of these receptors remain unknown. The material sequenced was CD4+ T cells from blood, cultured in vitro. The receptors derive from a human donor who had recovered from COVID-19.

The V and J genes are TRBV30 and TRBJ1-1; a weak D match, TRBD1 (6 bases). Per the germline V gene, CDR1 is GTSNPN and CDR2 is SVGIG (reference sequence). V was trimmed by 2 bases and J by 6 bases, leaving 19 bases between them. The CDR3 is made up of 15 amino acids. This CDR3 reads CAWSRRGPQGAEAFF. In nucleotides, the CDR3 is TGTGCCTGGAGTCGCAGGGGCCCACAGGGTGCTGAAGCTTTCTTT.

With regard to this clonotype: Mismatch with germline at one junction end may stem from a read error. The V and J genes are TRBV4-1 and TRBJ2-3; either TRBD1 or TRBD2 may fit D (5 bases each). CDR1 and CDR2 (germline): MGHRA, YSYEKL. The CDR3 totals 16 residues. This chain's CDR3 is CASTQSRDRSTDTQYF. The CDR3 DNA reads TGCGCCAGCACCCAATCACGGGACCGTTCCACAGATACGCAGTATTTT.